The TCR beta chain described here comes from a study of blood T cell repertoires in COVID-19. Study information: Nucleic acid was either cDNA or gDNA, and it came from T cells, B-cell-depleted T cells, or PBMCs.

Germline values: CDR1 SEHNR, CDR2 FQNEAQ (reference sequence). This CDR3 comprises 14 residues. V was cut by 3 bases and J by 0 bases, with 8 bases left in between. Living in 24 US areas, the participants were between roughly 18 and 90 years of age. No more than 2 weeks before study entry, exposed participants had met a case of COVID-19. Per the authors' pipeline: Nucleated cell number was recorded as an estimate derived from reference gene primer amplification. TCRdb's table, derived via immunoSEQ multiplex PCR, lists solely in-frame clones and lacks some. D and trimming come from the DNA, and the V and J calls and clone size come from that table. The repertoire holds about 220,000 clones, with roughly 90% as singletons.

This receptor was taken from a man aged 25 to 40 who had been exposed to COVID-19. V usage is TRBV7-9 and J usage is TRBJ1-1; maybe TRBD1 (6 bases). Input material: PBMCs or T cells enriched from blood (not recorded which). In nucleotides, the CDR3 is TGTGCCAGCAGCTTTACAGGGCTGAACACTGAAGCTTTCTTT. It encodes CASSFTGLNTEAFF. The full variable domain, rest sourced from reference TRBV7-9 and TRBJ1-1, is DTGVSQNPRHKITKRGQNVTFRCDPISEHNRLYWYRQTLGQGPEFLTYFQNEAQLEKSRLLSDRFSAERPKGSFSTLEIQRTEQGDSAMYLCASSFTGLNTEAFFGQGTRLTVV.